The present T cell receptor (beta chain) was sequenced within a study of cytomegalovirus exposure and HLA in healthy donors. General study findings and limits: As was reported, the classifier diagnosed cytomegalovirus status with high specificity and sensitivity. Within the data, a cluster of highly shared sequence variants was likely a sequencing artifact.

The CDR3 has 13 residues. V lost 5 bases to trimming and J lost 6 bases, with 11 bases between them. Per the germline V gene, CDR1 is SGHTA and CDR2 is FQGNSA. Samples came from healthy bone marrow donors. The PCR used 60 Vbeta and 13 Jbeta primers. Using immunoSEQ multiplex PCR, the repertoire was profiled, and TCRdb retains in-frame clones only, with some absent. Among tens of thousands of clones listed, about 70% were seen once. A note on this clone: The target antigen is unknown.

The sequence derives from a woman between 45 and 65 years old in good health and CMV-seropositive. The chain joins TRBV7-2 to TRBJ1-5, with no clear D. The sequencing input was PBMCs. The CDR3 nucleotides are TGTGCCAGCAGCCTTCAGACTGCTCAGCCCCAGCATTTT. Translation: CASSLQTAQPQHF.